A single sample is the source of the 10 T cell receptor beta chains below, sequenced in a study of T cell responses to AZD1222 COVID-19 vaccine. Method: immunoSEQ multiplex PCR; TCRdb's copy keeps in-frame clones and lacks some. The sample comprises some 93,000 clones, over 75% of which are singletons, and about an eighth rests with the top ten. The input for sequencing was peripheral blood, taken 28 days after the second AZD1222 dose. All receptors derive from an adult who received the AZD1222 COVID-19 vaccine.

The chain carries TRBV6-5 and TRBJ2-2; D gene ambiguous. V lost 7 bases to trimming and J lost 6 bases, with 12 bases between them. CDR3 length equals 13 residues. Per the germline V gene, CDR1 is MNHEY and CDR2 is SVGAGI. DNA of the CDR3: TGTGCCAGCACCCAGGTTGACGCCGGGGAGCTGTTTTTT. This translates into CASTQVDAGELFF.

This clone was recorded once. The chain combines TRBV27 with TRBJ2-2; maybe TRBD1 (5 bases). The CDR3 is 13 residues long. Trimming pared 0 bases from V and 6 bases from J, leaving 5 bases between. Germline V gene lookup returns CDR1 MNHEY and CDR2 SMNVEV (reference sequence). The CDR3 spells CASSLSGAGELFF. DNA of the CDR3: TGTGCCAGCAGTTTATCAGGGGCCGGGGAGCTGTTTTTT.

V usage is TRBV5-1 and J usage is TRBJ1-1; D remains ambiguous. Germline V gene data show CDR1 as SGHRS and CDR2 as YFSETQ. The CDR3 spans 13 residues. Deletions cut 2 bases from V and 3 bases from J, with 8 bases between. CDR3 in amino acids: CASSFRGYTEAFF. The CDR3 DNA follows: TGCGCCAGCAGCTTTAGAGGGTACACTGAAGCTTTCTTT.

The chain joins TRBV6-2 or TRBV6-3 to TRBJ1-2; D is unresolved. Looked up from germline, CDR1 is MNHEY and CDR2 is SVGEGT. The CDR3 consists of 12 residues. V dropped 2 bases and J dropped 4 bases, with 5 bases sitting between them. The CDR3: CASSYGPYGYTF. CDR3 bases: TGTGCCAGCAGTTACGGTCCCTATGGCTACACCTTC.

The rearrangement links TRBV5-8 to TRBJ1-2; TRBD1 aligns across 7 bases. The trim removed 0 bases at V and 8 bases at J, leaving 4 bases unmatched. Germline-derived CDR1 and CDR2 are SGHTS and YDEGEE. CDR3 size: 13 residues. The CDR3 reads CASSLATGWGYTF. CDR3 nucleotide sequence: TGTGCCAGCAGCTTGGCGACAGGGTGGGGCTACACCTTC.

The count of this clone is one. The chain uses TRBV18 and TRBJ1-3, with D uncertain. V was shortened by 4 bases and J by 4 bases, with 2 bases between the two germline ends. This CDR3 comprises 11 residues. Germline lookup yields CDR1 KGHSH and CDR2 LQKENI. CDR3 sequence (DNA): TGTGCCAGCTCACAAGGAAACACCATATATTTT. It yields the protein CASSQGNTIYF.

V gene TRBV4-1 combines with J gene TRBJ1-5; tentative D call: TRBD1 (5 bases). Per the germline V gene, CDR1 is MGHRA and CDR2 is YSYEKL. V dropped 8 bases and J dropped 4 bases, with 15 bases sitting between them. The CDR3 runs 14 residues. Written as DNA, the CDR3 is TGCGCCAGCTCTTGGGACTCCTCGAATCAGCCCCAGCATTTT. Its protein is CASSWDSSNQPQHF.

The chain couples TRBV9 to TRBJ2-3, with 16 bases aligning to TRBD2. Trimming removed 3 bases from V and 4 bases from J; junction bases left unmatched: 5. The CDR3 spans 17 residues. Germline V CDR1 and CDR2: SGDLS, YYNGEE. CDR3 DNA: TGTGCCAGCAGCGCGGGACTAGCGGGGGGGCAGGCAGATACGCAGTATTTT. It is translated as CASSAGLAGGQADTQYF.

This clone was recorded only once. The J gene is TRBJ1-5, the V gene TRBV24-1; D is unresolved. V shed 5 bases and J shed 3 bases, with 7 bases lying between them. The germline V gene has CDR1 KGHDR and CDR2 SFDVKD. The CDR3 covers 13 residues. CDR3 in amino acids: CATSADHNQPQHF. Here the CDR3 DNA reads TGTGCCACCAGTGCCGACCACAATCAGCCCCAGCATTTT.

The chain has TRBV6-5 and TRBJ2-4; D remains unclear. Germline lookup yields CDR1 MNHEY and CDR2 SVGAGI. CDR3 length: 11 amino acids. V was shortened by 4 bases and J by 6 bases, with 4 bases between the two germline ends. CDR3 amino acids: CASSSVNIQYF. CDR3 sequence (DNA): TGTGCCAGCAGTTCAGTAAACATTCAGTACTTC.